Presented here are 30 T cell receptor beta chains from one specimen sequenced in a study of blood T cell repertoires in COVID-19. Only in-frame clones appear in the TCRdb table, and some are missing; sequencing was by immunoSEQ multiplex PCR. This table has about 140,000 clones, roughly 87% appearing once. Sequencing was carried out using peripheral blood. The source is a human donor in a cohort sampled during active COVID-19.

This clone occurred a few times. The chain is built from TRBV28 and TRBJ2-7; D not resolved. Germline CDR1 reads MDHEN; CDR2 reads SYDVKM. The CDR3 runs to 13 residues. Trimming removed 3 bases at V and 4 bases at J, with 10 bases between. The CDR3, as DNA: TGTGCCAGCAGTTTCCAGACACCTTACGAGCAGTACTTC. Translated: CASSFQTPYEQYF.

The genes are TRBV6-2 or TRBV6-3 and TRBJ2-1; tentative D call: TRBD1 (6 bases). The V end lost 4 bases, the J end lost 5 bases, and 27 bases lay between the germline ends. Germline values: CDR1 MNHEY, CDR2 SVGEGT. The CDR3 is 19 amino acids. CDR3 loop: CASSLARPTGKLVHNEQFF. The CDR3 DNA sequence: TGTGCCAGCAGTTTAGCCCGCCCCACAGGGAAACTCGTCCACAATGAGCAGTTCTTC.

This clone was counted only a few times. The CDR3 DNA sequence: TGCGCCAGCAGCCAACAGGGGACAGCTGGAAACACCATATATTTT. Amino acids: CASSQQGTAGNTIYF. J is TRBJ1-3 and V is TRBV4-3, with TRBD1 matching 7 bases. CDR1 is LGHNA and CDR2 is YSLEER in the germline V gene. The CDR3 consists of 15 residues. V lost 2 bases to trimming and J lost 2 bases; unmatched junction nucleotides: 3.

Turning to this clone: One junction end does not reproduce the germline sequence, and a read error may be involved. The chain recombines TRBV7-7 with TRBJ2-7; TRBD2 is a possible D gene (6 bases). CDR1 and CDR2 (germline): SSHAT, FNYEAQ (reference sequence). The CDR3 is 19 residues long. The CDR3 region is CASSLIVWGEAESSYEQYF. As DNA, the CDR3 is TGTGCTAGCAGCTTAATCGTGTGGGGGGAGGCCGAAAGCTCCTACGAGCAGTACTTC.

The chain links TRBV2 to TRBJ2-5; TRBD2 agrees at 9 bases. V shed 3 bases and J 2 bases; nucleotides not matched to a gene: 16. The V gene's germline CDR1 is SNHLY and CDR2 FYNNEI. The CDR3 runs to 19 residues. The CDR3 DNA follows: TGTGCCAGCAGTGAGGGGCTAGCGGGATTCGGGGTGCGTCAAGAGACCCAGTACTTC. Its protein product is CASSEGLAGFGVRQETQYF.

V and J are TRBV27 and TRBJ1-1, with a possible D match to TRBD1 (6 bases). This CDR3 has 14 residues. Germline lookup yields CDR1 MNHEY and CDR2 SMNVEV (reference sequence). V dropped 5 bases and J dropped 4 bases, with 14 bases sitting between them. CDR3 in amino acids: CASSPQGPGTEAFF. For the CDR3, the DNA is TGTGCCAGCAGTCCACAGGGCCCTGGCACTGAAGCTTTCTTT.

The chain recombines TRBV27 with TRBJ2-7, with TRBD2 matching over 9 bases. The trim removed 3 bases at V and 2 bases at J, leaving 5 bases unmatched. This CDR3 comprises 15 residues. The germline V gene has CDR1 MNHEY and CDR2 SMNVEV (reference sequence). CDR3: CASSFYPSGTYEQYF. The DNA of the CDR3 is TGTGCCAGCAGTTTCTACCCTAGCGGGACCTACGAGCAGTACTTC.

CDR3 in amino acids: CASSLALASGSLSTDTQYF. The CDR3, as DNA: TGTGCCAGCAGCTTGGCATTGGCTAGCGGAAGTCTTAGCACAGATACGCAGTATTTT. V usage is TRBV5-8 and J usage is TRBJ2-3; TRBD2 matches 7 bases. The CDR3 totals 19 residues. V lost 0 bases, J lost 0 bases, and 13 bases stayed unmatched. Germline lookup yields CDR1 SGHTS and CDR2 YDEGEE.

CDR3 amino acids: CATSRTSGTDTQYF. The CDR3 nucleotides are TGTGCCACCAGTCGTACGAGCGGCACAGATACGCAGTATTTT. The rearrangement joins TRBV24-1 to TRBJ2-3; no reliable D call. The CDR3 covers 14 residues. Trimming took off 6 bases at V and 1 base at J, with 10 bases between the two ends. Germline CDR1 is KGHDR and CDR2 is SFDVKD.

The chain is built from TRBV2 and TRBJ2-5; D is possibly TRBD2 (5 bases). CDR1 is SNHLY and CDR2 is FYNNEI in the germline V gene. This CDR3 is built from 15 residues. The V end was cut by 1 base, the J end by 4 bases, with 13 bases between. This chain's CDR3 is CASSEDLPRGETQYF. In nucleotides, the CDR3 is TGTGCCAGCAGTGAAGACCTACCACGGGGAGAGACCCAGTACTTC.

V usage is TRBV6-6 and J usage is TRBJ2-7; 7 bases are shared with TRBD2. J gave up 3 bases and V 4 bases, and 9 bases lay outside the gene matches. The germline V gene encodes CDR1 MNHNY and CDR2 SVGAGI (reference sequence). The CDR3 is 15 residues long. CDR3 protein: CASSSQLANLYEQYF. CDR3 bases: TGTGCCAGCAGTTCTCAACTAGCGAACCTCTACGAGCAGTACTTC.

The chain is built from TRBV10-3 and TRBJ2-6; 7 nucleotides agree with TRBD2. The CDR3 is 16 amino acids. Germline V gene sequence: CDR1 ENHRY, CDR2 SYGVKD. J was trimmed by 0 bases and V by 8 bases; bases with no gene match: 7. The CDR3 nucleotides are TGTGCCATCGCCGGGGAGGGAGGCTCTGGGGCCAACGTCCTGACTTTC. It encodes CAIAGEGGSGANVLTF.

V and J are TRBV7-9 and TRBJ1-2; 7 nucleotides agree with TRBD1. With 0 bases clipped from V and 8 bases from J, the junction kept 12 bases outside the gene matches. CDR1 SEHNR and CDR2 FQNEAQ come from the germline V gene (reference sequence). The CDR3 sequence is 16 residues long. Written as DNA, the CDR3 is TGTGCCAGCAGCTTAGCTCATATGGGACAGAGAGAGGGCTACACCTTC. Protein product: CASSLAHMGQREGYTF.

The chain has TRBV10-3 and TRBJ2-7; 7 bases agree with TRBD1. J lost 3 bases, V lost 3 bases, and 8 bases had no gene match. The CDR3 is 15 amino acids. The germline V gene has CDR1 ENHRY and CDR2 SYGVKD. CDR3 sequence: CAISDHPGTVYEQYF. CDR3 coding DNA: TGTGCCATCAGTGACCACCCCGGGACAGTCTACGAGCAGTACTTC.

This clone was counted a few times. The chain combines TRBV9 with TRBJ1-2, with 11 nucleotides matching TRBD1. The CDR3 extends over 15 amino acids. The V segment lost 3 bases and the J segment 7 bases; nucleotides outside the gene matches: 8. Germline assignment: CDR1 SGDLS and CDR2 YYNGEE. The CDR3 here is CASSEDPGTGGGYTF. CDR3 bases: TGTGCCAGCAGCGAAGACCCCGGGACAGGGGGTGGCTACACCTTC.

The gene calls are TRBV2 and TRBJ1-5; D ambiguous. The V gene's germline CDR1 is SNHLY and CDR2 FYNNEI. CDR3 length equals 13 residues. Deletions cut 8 bases from V and 0 bases from J, with 8 bases between. Here the CDR3 reads CASDTDSNQPQHF. The CDR3 DNA follows: TGTGCCAGCGATACAGATAGCAATCAGCCCCAGCATTTT.

V gene TRBV30 combines with J gene TRBJ2-7, with unresolved D. This CDR3 spans 14 amino acids. Germline CDR1 GTSNPN, CDR2 SVGIG (reference sequence). Deletions cut 1 base from V and 4 bases from J, with 14 bases between. CDR3 loop: CAWSGGGPIYEQYF. The CDR3 DNA is TGTGCCTGGAGTGGAGGCGGCCCTATTTACGAGCAGTACTTC.

The chain has TRBV9 and TRBJ1-6; TRBD1 matches at 7 bases. CDR1 and CDR2 from the germline V gene are SGDLS and YYNGEE. The V and J ends lost 2 bases and 5 bases, in that order; junction bases with no gene match: 4. The CDR3 consists of 15 residues. The CDR3 bases are TGTGCCAGCAGCGTGGAAGGGACAGATAATTCACCCCTCCACTTT. This codes for CASSVEGTDNSPLHF. Full variable domain (rest looked up from reference TRBV9 and TRBJ1-6): DSGVTQTPKHLITATGQRVTLRCSPRSGDLSVYWYQQSLDQGLQFLIQYYNGEERAKGNILERFSAQQFPDLHSELNLSSLELGDSALYFCASSVEGTDNSPLHFGNGTRLTVT.

V and J are TRBV12-3 or TRBV12-4 and TRBJ2-1; TRBD2 is a possible D gene (7 bases). Trimming left V 6 bases short and J 9 bases short, with 15 bases between. The length of the CDR3 is 13 residues. The CDR3 loop reads CASSLLGGLEQFF. The CDR3 nucleotides read TGTGCCAGCAGCCTCTTGGGGGGGCTTGAGCAGTTCTTC.

The chain carries TRBV19 and TRBJ1-1; 9 bases match TRBD1. Germline V gene sequence: CDR1 LNHDA, CDR2 SQIVND (reference sequence). The CDR3 length is 15 residues. Trimming at V came to 8 bases and at J to 4 bases, leaving 11 bases not matched to a gene. In DNA form, the CDR3 reads TGTGCCAGTGGCCCAAGCGGGACAGGGTTCACTGAAGCTTTCTTT. Translating gives CASGPSGTGFTEAFF.

The V gene is TRBV6-2 or TRBV6-3, the J gene TRBJ2-7, with 13 bases matching TRBD2. The junction had 15 bases not matched to a gene; V was cut back by 2 bases and J by 5 bases. The CDR3 is 19 amino acids. Germline V gives CDR1 MNHEY, CDR2 SVGEGT. The CDR3 sequence: CASSYPRTSGRAWGHEQYF. DNA of the CDR3: TGTGCCAGCAGTTACCCCCGGACTAGCGGGAGAGCATGGGGCCACGAGCAGTACTTC.

This clone showed up just a few times. The V and J genes are TRBV28 and TRBJ1-6; maybe TRBD1 (6 bases). Per the germline V gene, CDR1 is MDHEN and CDR2 is SYDVKM. Trimming took off 5 bases at V and 10 bases at J, with 21 bases between the two ends. CDR3 length: 16 residues. CDR3 in amino acids: CASSPPYQGYYSPLHF. In DNA, the CDR3 is TGTGCCAGCAGTCCACCCTATCAGGGGTACTACTCACCCCTCCACTTT.

The J gene is TRBJ2-2, the V gene TRBV10-1; TRBD2 might be the D (5 bases). This CDR3 spans 16 amino acids. Germline assignment: CDR1 WNHNN and CDR2 SYGVQD (reference sequence). V was cut by 2 bases and J by 2 bases, with 12 bases left in between. CDR3 loop: CASSENAGTNTGELFF. The DNA of the CDR3 is TGCGCCAGCAGTGAGAATGCGGGTACTAACACCGGGGAGCTGTTTTTT.

The chain couples TRBV4-2 to TRBJ1-2; weak D call: TRBD1 (6 bases). This CDR3 is 16 amino acids long. The V and J ends lost 0 bases and 4 bases respectively, with 15 bases between them. The germline CDR1 and CDR2 sequences are LGHNA and YNFKEQ. The CDR3 nucleotides are TGTGCCAGCAGCCAAGATCTGAGGACAGCTACCTATGGCTACACCTTC. Protein product: CASSQDLRTATYGYTF.

The chain combines TRBV5-4 with TRBJ1-5; TRBD1 aligns across 7 bases. The trim removed 4 bases at V and 3 bases at J, leaving 4 bases unmatched. This CDR3 contains 14 residues. Germline CDR1 reads SGHNT; CDR2 reads YYREEE (reference sequence). The CDR3 sequence: CASSLQGNNQPQHF. The CDR3 nucleotides read TGTGCCAGCAGCCTACAGGGGAACAATCAGCCCCAGCATTTT.

This clone was seen once. A much bigger clone sits one base away, suggesting this may be a read error. The V call is TRBV6-5, the J call TRBJ1-1, with a weak D call TRBD1 (5 bases). CDR3 length: 13 residues. Germline V gives CDR1 MNHEY, CDR2 SVGAGI. Trimming cost V 5 bases and J 0 bases, with 7 bases left between them. For the CDR3, the DNA is TGTGCCAGCAGTCAACAGGTGAACACTGAAGCTTTCTTT. This codes for CASSQQVNTEAFF.

The chain employs TRBV7-2 and TRBJ1-1, with a tentative D call TRBD1 (6 bases). The CDR3 runs to 15 residues. V lost 3 bases to trimming and J lost 5 bases, with 16 bases between them. Germline V gene lookup returns CDR1 SGHTA and CDR2 FQGNSA. DNA of the CDR3: TGTGCCAGCAGCTTCGAGACAGGTTGGGGGACTGAAGCTTTCTTT. It codes for CASSFETGWGTEAFF.

J is TRBJ1-1 and V is TRBV5-1, with D perhaps matching TRBD1 (5 bases). Trimming stripped 2 bases from V and 5 bases from J, with 13 bases between. CDR3 length: 14 residues. Germline CDR1 reads SGHRS; CDR2 reads YFSETQ. Here the CDR3 reads CASSFSGRRTEAFF. The CDR3 region has the DNA TGCGCCAGCAGCTTTTCAGGGAGGCGTACTGAAGCTTTCTTT. Full variable domain (missing parts from reference TRBV5-1 and TRBJ1-1): KAGVTQTPRYLIKTRGQQVTLSCSPISGHRSVSWYQQTPGQGLQFLFEYFSETQRNKGNFPGRFSGRQFSNSRSEMNVSTLELGDSALYLCASSFSGRRTEAFFGQGTRLTVV.

In this sample, this clone turned up once. The chain couples TRBV5-1 to TRBJ1-1; unclear D gene. The V gene's germline CDR1 is SGHRS and CDR2 YFSETQ. This CDR3 spans 17 amino acids. Trimming shortened V by 0 bases and J by 0 bases, and 15 bases separated the two germline ends. Here the CDR3 reads CASSLVAALGMNTEAFF. The CDR3 coding sequence is TGCGCCAGCAGCTTGGTAGCAGCCCTAGGAATGAACACTGAAGCTTTCTTT.

V gene TRBV9 combines with J gene TRBJ2-3; D not resolved. This CDR3 is built from 13 residues. Trimming left V 1 base short and J 4 bases short, with 7 bases between. Germline V gives CDR1 SGDLS, CDR2 YYNGEE. This CDR3 reads CASSVTSADTQYF. Written as DNA, the CDR3 is TGTGCCAGCAGCGTAACCAGCGCAGATACGCAGTATTTT.